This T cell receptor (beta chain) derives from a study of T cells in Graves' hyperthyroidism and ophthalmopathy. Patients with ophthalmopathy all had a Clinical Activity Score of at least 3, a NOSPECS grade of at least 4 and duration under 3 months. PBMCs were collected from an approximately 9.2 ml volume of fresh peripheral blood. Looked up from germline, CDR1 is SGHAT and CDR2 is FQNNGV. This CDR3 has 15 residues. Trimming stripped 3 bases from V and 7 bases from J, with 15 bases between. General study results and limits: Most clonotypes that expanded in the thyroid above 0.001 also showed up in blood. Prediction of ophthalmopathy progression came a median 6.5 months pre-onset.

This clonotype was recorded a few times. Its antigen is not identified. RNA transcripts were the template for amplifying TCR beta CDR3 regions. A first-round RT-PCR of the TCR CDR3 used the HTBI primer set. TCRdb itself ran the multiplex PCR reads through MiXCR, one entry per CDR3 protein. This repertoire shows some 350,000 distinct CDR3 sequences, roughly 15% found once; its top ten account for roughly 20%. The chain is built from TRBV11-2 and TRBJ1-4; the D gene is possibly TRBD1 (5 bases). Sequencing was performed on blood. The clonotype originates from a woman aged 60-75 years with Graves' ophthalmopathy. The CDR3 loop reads CASSLGGATGEKLFF. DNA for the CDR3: TGTGCCAGCAGCTTGGGTGGGGCAACGGGTGAAAAACTGTTTTTT.